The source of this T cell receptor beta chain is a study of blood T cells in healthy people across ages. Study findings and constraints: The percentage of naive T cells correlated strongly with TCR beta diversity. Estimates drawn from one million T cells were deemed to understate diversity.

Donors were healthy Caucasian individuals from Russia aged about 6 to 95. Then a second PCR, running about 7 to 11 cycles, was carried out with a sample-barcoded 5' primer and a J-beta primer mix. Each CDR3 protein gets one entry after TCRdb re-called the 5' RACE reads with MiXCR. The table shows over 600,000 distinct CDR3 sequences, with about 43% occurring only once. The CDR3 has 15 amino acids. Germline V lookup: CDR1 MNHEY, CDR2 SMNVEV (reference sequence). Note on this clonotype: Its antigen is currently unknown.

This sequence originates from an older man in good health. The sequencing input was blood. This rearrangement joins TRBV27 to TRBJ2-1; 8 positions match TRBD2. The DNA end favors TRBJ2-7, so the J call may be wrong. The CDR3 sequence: CASTSSGSQHNEQYF. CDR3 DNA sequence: TGTGCCAGCACTTCGAGCGGGAGTCAACACAATGAGCAGTACTTC.